Below are 18 T cell receptor beta chains sequenced from a single sample in a study of CD8 T cells in ankylosing spondylitis. TCRdb redid the calling of the 5' RACE reads with MiXCR, one entry per CDR3 protein. The sample consists of about 160,000 distinct CDR3 sequences, around two fifths of them appearing once. The material sequenced was synovial fluid, either unsorted or a sorted T cell fraction (not recorded which). The source is a male donor with ankylosing spondylitis.

The rearrangement uses TRBV5-1 and TRBJ2-4; 7 nucleotides match TRBD1. The germline gives CDR1 SGHRS, CDR2 YFSETQ. J lost 2 bases, V lost 4 bases, and 9 bases had no gene match. The CDR3 extends over 16 amino acids. The CDR3 protein is CASSLTGQGTKNIQYF. CDR3 nucleotide sequence: TGCGCCAGCAGCCTGACAGGGCAGGGGACCAAAAACATTCAGTACTTC.

This clonotype showed up just a few times. The chain is built from TRBV12-3 or TRBV12-4 and TRBJ2-1, with D maybe TRBD2 (6 bases). Trimming removed 3 bases at V and 6 bases at J, with 12 bases between. The CDR3 is 14 residues long. The CDR3 protein is CASSFRWRGNEQFF. CDR3 nucleotides: TGTGCCAGCAGTTTCAGGTGGAGGGGCAATGAGCAGTTCTTC.

This clonotype has a single count. The genes are TRBV28 and TRBJ2-6; 8 bases are shared with TRBD1. Germline V gives CDR1 MDHEN, CDR2 SYDVKM. This CDR3 is built from 19 residues. Unmatched junction bases numbered 12, after V lost 5 bases and J lost 0 bases. The CDR3 is CASSPDREWVDSGANVLTF. CDR3 sequence (DNA): TGTGCCAGCAGTCCGGACAGGGAGTGGGTCGACTCTGGGGCCAACGTCCTGACTTTC.

Comment on this clonotype: One end of the junction fails to match germline, which may point to a read error. V gene TRBV10-3 combines with J gene TRBJ2-1, with D tentatively TRBD1 (9 bases). CDR3 length: 19 amino acids. CDR1 is ENHRY, CDR2 SYGVKD, per germline. In DNA, the CDR3 is TGTGCCACCAGTGGACGGACAGGGGCGTCCGGGACTAGCTACAATGAGCAGTTCTTC. Encoded protein: CATSGRTGASGTSYNEQFF.

This clonotype was observed at least ten times. Here the CDR3 DNA reads TGTGCCAGCAACGGACAGGGGGCTGCTTATAGCAATCAGCCCCAGCATTTT. The encoded protein is CASNGQGAAYSNQPQHF. J is TRBJ1-5 and V is TRBV28; 11 bases agree with TRBD1. Per the germline V gene, CDR1 is MDHEN and CDR2 is SYDVKM. Unmatched junction bases numbered 8, after V lost 7 bases and J lost 0 bases. The CDR3 has 17 amino acids.

The sample holds a few counts of this clonotype. The genes are TRBV20-1 and TRBJ2-2; D possibly corresponds to TRBD2 (6 bases). Looked up from germline, CDR1 is DFQATT and CDR2 is SNEGSKA (reference sequence). The CDR3 is made up of 13 amino acids. Trimming removed 5 bases at V and 6 bases at J, with 13 bases between. CDR3 in amino acids: CSAWGESPGELFF. The CDR3 coding sequence is TGCAGTGCTTGGGGGGAGAGCCCCGGGGAGCTGTTTTTT.

This clonotype occurred many times. The rearrangement joins TRBV29-1 to TRBJ2-7, with 7 bases matching TRBD1. CDR3 length: 13 amino acids. The V gene's germline CDR1 is SQVTM and CDR2 ANQGSEA. J gave up 6 bases and V 6 bases, and 11 bases lay outside the gene matches. Written as DNA, the CDR3 is TGCAGCGTCGACAGGGACGGAGGAGGCGAGCAGTACTTC. Protein product: CSVDRDGGGEQYF.

The gene calls are TRBV4-1 and TRBJ2-5; D gene unclear. This CDR3 comprises 14 residues. The V gene's germline CDR1 is MGHRA and CDR2 YSYEKL. The V end was cut by 3 bases, the J end by 5 bases, with 13 bases between. Here the CDR3 reads CASSHREVAETQYF. CDR3 DNA sequence: TGCGCCAGCAGCCATCGCGAGGTTGCGGAGACCCAGTACTTC.

There are many counts of this clonotype. This chain links TRBV7-8 with TRBJ2-7; 12 bases are shared with TRBD2. This CDR3 contains 18 residues. V was clipped by 4 bases and J by 3 bases; unmatched bases: 13. The germline V gene has CDR1 SGHVS and CDR2 FQNEAQ. The CDR3 DNA reads as TGTGCCAGCAGCTCCGGTGACGGACTAGCGGGGAACTACTACGAGCAGTACTTC. As protein: CASSSGDGLAGNYYEQYF.

The rearrangement uses TRBV28 and TRBJ2-1, with D unresolved. Trimming pared 8 bases from V and 10 bases from J, leaving 18 bases between. Germline V lookup: CDR1 MDHEN, CDR2 SYDVKM. The CDR3 extends over 13 amino acids. CDR3 in amino acids: CASEKDRRREQFF. CDR3 nucleotide sequence: TGTGCCAGCGAAAAGGACCGCCGGCGGGAGCAGTTCTTC.

Only a few counts were recorded for this clonotype. This rearrangement joins TRBV4-3 to TRBJ1-1; maybe TRBD1 (5 bases). The germline gives CDR1 LGHNA, CDR2 YSLEER. Trimming removed 7 bases from V and 1 base from J, with 7 bases in between. The CDR3 is made up of 12 amino acids. CDR3 in amino acids: CASTGSNTEAFF. The DNA of the CDR3 is TGCGCCAGCACAGGGTCGAACACTGAAGCTTTCTTT.

The V and J genes are TRBV28 and TRBJ2-7; D unclear. Germline V gene sequence: CDR1 MDHEN, CDR2 SYDVKM. The germline V and J ends were trimmed by 3 bases and 0 bases, with 18 bases remaining between them. The CDR3 length is 17 residues. The CDR3 reads CASSLFTRPSNSYEQYF. CDR3 in DNA: TGTGCCAGCAGTTTGTTTACCCGACCCTCCAACTCCTACGAGCAGTACTTC.

This sequence joins TRBV6-5 and TRBJ2-1; D call uncertain. CDR3 length: 14 residues. V lost 2 bases to trimming and J lost 0 bases, with 5 bases between them. From germline, CDR1 is MNHEY and CDR2 SVGAGI. The CDR3 loop reads CASSYVGSYNEQFF. CDR3 bases: TGTGCCAGCAGTTACGTGGGCTCCTACAATGAGCAGTTCTTC.

This chain connects TRBV28 to TRBJ2-7; the match to TRBD2 covers 10 bases. This CDR3 contains 15 residues. In germline, CDR1 is MDHEN, CDR2 SYDVKM. After removal of 8 bases from V and 5 bases from J, the junction contained 12 bases not matched to a gene. The CDR3 sequence: CASRLLEREGDEQYF. CDR3 in DNA: TGTGCCAGCCGCCTCTTGGAGCGGGAGGGCGACGAGCAGTACTTC.

The CDR3 loop reads CASTLTPFYNEQFF. As DNA, the CDR3 is TGTGCCAGCACTCTGACCCCTTTCTACAATGAGCAGTTCTTC. J is TRBJ2-1 and V is TRBV28; D gene uncertain. Between the trimmed V and J ends, which lost 7 bases and 3 bases, there was a span of 13 bases. The V gene's germline CDR1 is MDHEN and CDR2 SYDVKM. CDR3 length: 14 amino acids. The whole variable domain, filled in from reference TRBV28 and TRBJ2-1, reads DVKVTQSSRYLVKRTGEKVFLECVQDMDHENMFWYRQDPGLGLRLIYFSYDVKMKEKGDIPEGYSVSREKKERFSLILESASTNQTSMYLCASTLTPFYNEQFFGPGTRLTVL.

This clonotype was counted once. The chain carries TRBV7-8 and TRBJ1-2; D perhaps matches TRBD1 (6 bases). Trimming left V 2 bases short and J 3 bases short, with 13 bases between. Germline assignment: CDR1 SGHVS and CDR2 FQNEAQ. CDR3 length: 15 residues. CDR3 amino acids: CASSLPGQTYYGYTF. The CDR3 nucleotides are TGTGCCAGCAGCTTACCCGGACAGACTTACTATGGCTACACCTTC.

This sequence joins TRBV28 and TRBJ2-7; D uncertain. V gave up 5 bases and J gave up 4 bases, with 3 bases separating them. The germline V gene encodes CDR1 MDHEN and CDR2 SYDVKM. This CDR3 has 10 residues. The CDR3 is CASSAYEQYF. The CDR3 bases are TGTGCCAGCAGTGCGTACGAGCAGTACTTC.

The genes are TRBV12-3 or TRBV12-4 and TRBJ2-3; the D call may be TRBD1 or TRBD2 (5 bases each). Deletions cut 7 bases from V and 2 bases from J, with 16 bases between. CDR3 length: 15 amino acids. CDR3 DNA sequence: TGTGCCAGCAACACCCGGGACCCTCTCACAGATACGCAGTATTTT. Translating gives CASNTRDPLTDTQYF.